This T cell receptor beta chain was captured in a study of shared clonotypes between healthy human individuals. Whole-study context: Researchers drew samples from two women and a few men aged 18 to 49. Used for every donor were three CD4 naive, three CD4 memory, two CD8 naive and one CD8 memory plate.

Measured with immunoSEQ multiplex PCR; TCRdb has only the in-frame clones, and not every one. Of about 2.1 million clones in the sample, roughly 91% were seen once. In regard to this clone: The antigen is unknown.

Trimming removed 1 base from V and 7 bases from J; junction bases left unmatched: 6. The CDR3 runs 14 residues. CDR1 GTSNPN and CDR2 SVGIG come from the germline V gene (reference sequence). Regarding the study as a whole: Tissues were not sampled, only blood, and their repertoires likely differ.

Cells designated naive CD8 were CD45RO-negative and were positively selected for CCR7, with terminally differentiated effector memory CD45RA+ cells excluded. This TCR was sampled from a young man in good health. Some clones in this sample may be carry-over from other donors' samples. This chain joins TRBV30 and TRBJ2-1, with 8 bases fitting TRBD2. Material for sequencing was naive CD8+ T cells from PBMCs. The CDR3 sequence is CAWSAGGPVNEQFF. The DNA for the CDR3 is TGTGCCTGGAGTGCGGGAGGGCCTGTAAATGAGCAGTTCTTC.